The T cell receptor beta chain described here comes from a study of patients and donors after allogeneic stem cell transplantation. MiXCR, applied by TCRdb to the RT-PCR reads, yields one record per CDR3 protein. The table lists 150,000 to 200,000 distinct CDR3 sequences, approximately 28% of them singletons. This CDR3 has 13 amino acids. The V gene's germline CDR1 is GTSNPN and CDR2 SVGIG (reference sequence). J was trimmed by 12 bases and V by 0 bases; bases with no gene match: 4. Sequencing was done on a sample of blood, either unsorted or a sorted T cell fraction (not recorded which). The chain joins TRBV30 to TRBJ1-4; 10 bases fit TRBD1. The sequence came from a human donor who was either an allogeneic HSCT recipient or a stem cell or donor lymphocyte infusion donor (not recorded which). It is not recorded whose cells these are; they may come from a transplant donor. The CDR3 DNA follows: TGTGCCTGGAGTGTACACGGGACAGGGGAACTGTTTTTT. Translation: CAWSVHGTGELFF.